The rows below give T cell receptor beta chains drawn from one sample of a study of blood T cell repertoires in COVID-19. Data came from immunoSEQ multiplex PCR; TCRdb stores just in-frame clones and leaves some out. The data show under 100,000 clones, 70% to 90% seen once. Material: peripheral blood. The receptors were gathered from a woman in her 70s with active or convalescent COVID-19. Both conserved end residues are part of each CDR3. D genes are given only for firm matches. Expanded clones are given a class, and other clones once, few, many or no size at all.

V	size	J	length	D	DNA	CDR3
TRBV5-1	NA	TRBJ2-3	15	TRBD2	TGCGCCAGCAGCTTCTTCGGGGGGTACACAGATACGCAGTATTTT	CASSFFGGYTDTQYF
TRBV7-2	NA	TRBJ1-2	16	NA	TGTGCCAGCAGCTCATTCCGGGAGCCTTCCTCCTATGGCTACACCTTC	CASSSFREPSSYGYTF
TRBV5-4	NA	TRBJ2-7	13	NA	TGTGCCAGCAGCTTCGGGACAACCTACGAGCAGTACTTC	CASSFGTTYEQYF
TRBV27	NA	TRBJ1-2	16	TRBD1	TGTGCCAGCAGTTTATTCCCTGACAGGGTTGGGTATGGCTACACCTTC	CASSLFPDRVGYGYTF
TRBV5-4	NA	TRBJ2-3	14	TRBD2	TGTGCCAGCAGCTTTAGCGGGGGGACAGATACGCAGTATTTT	CASSFSGGTDTQYF
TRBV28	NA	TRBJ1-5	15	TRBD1	TGTGCCAGCAGTTCCCCTACAGGGGACAATCAGCCCCAGCATTTT	CASSSPTGDNQPQHF
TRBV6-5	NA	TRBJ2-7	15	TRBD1	TGTGCCAGCAGTTGGAGACAGGGGACCTCCCACGAGCAGTACTTC	CASSWRQGTSHEQYF
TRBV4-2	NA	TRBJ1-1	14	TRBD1	TGTGCCAGCAGTCAACAGGGGGCGAACACTGAAGCTTTCTTT	CASSQQGANTEAFF
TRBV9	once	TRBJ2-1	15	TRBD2	TGTGCCAGCAGCACCCGGGAGGGCCCCTACAATGAGCAGTTCTTC	CASSTREGPYNEQFF
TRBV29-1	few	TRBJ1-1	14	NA	TGCAGCGCATGGGGCAGGGTCATGAACACTGAAGCTTTCTTT	CSAWGRVMNTEAFF
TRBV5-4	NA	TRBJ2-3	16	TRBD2	TGTGCCAGCAGCAGAGGACTAGCGGAAAGCACAGATACGCAGTATTTT	CASSRGLAESTDTQYF
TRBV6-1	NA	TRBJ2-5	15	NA	TGTGCCAGCAGTGAAATGCAGACAGGAAAAGAGACCCAGTACTTC	CASSEMQTGKETQYF
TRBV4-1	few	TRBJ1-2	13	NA	TGCGCCAGCAGCCAAGATCAGGGAAGAAGCCACACCTTC	CASSQDQGRSHTF
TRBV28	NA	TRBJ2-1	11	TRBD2	TGTGGAAGCGGGGGGCTTTATGAGCAGTTCTTC	CGSGGLYEQFF
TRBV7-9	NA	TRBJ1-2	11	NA	TGTGCCAGCAGCCCCGGCTATGGCTACACCTTC	CASSPGYGYTF
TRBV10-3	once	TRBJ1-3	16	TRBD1	TGTGCCATCAGTGAGGGACAGGTTTTCTCTGGAAACACCATATATTTT	CAISEGQVFSGNTIYF
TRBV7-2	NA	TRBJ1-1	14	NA	TGTGCCAGCAGCCCTAGAGGGGGTATCACTGAAGCTTTCTTT	CASSPRGGITEAFF
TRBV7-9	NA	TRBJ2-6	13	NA	TGTGCCAGCAGCTTAAGTGGGCAGGCCCTTGGGCGCTTC	CASSLSGQALGRF
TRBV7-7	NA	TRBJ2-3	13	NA	TGTGCTAGCAGCCCTGCAGGGACAGATACGCAGTATTTT	CASSPAGTDTQYF
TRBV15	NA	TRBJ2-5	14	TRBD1	TGTGCCACCAGCAACCGGGACAGCTGGGAGACCCAGTACTTC	CATSNRDSWETQYF
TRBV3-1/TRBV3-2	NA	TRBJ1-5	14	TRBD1	TGTGCCAGCAGCTTCAGGGGGGTGGGGCAGCCTCAGCATTTT	CASSFRGVGQPQHF
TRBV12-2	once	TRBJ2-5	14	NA	TGTGCAAGTCGCTGGACTAGCGGGGAAGAGACCCAGTACTTC	CASRWTSGEETQYF
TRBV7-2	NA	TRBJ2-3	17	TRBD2	TGTGCCAGCAGCTACTTTGGTAGCGGGGGGATCACAGATACGCAGTATTTT	CASSYFGSGGITDTQYF
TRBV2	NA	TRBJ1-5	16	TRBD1	TGTGCCAGCAGTGTTGAGGAGACAGGGTTCAGACAGCCCCAGCATTTT	CASSVEETGFRQPQHF
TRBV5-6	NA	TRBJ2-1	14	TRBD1	TGTGCCAGCAGCTGGGGGACAGGGGGCAATGAGCTGTTCTTC	CASSWGTGGNELFF
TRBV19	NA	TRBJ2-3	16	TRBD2	TGTGCCAGTAGTGAATTCGGGCGGGGGGGCACAGATACGCAGTATTTT	CASSEFGRGGTDTQYF
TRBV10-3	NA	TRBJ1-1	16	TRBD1	TGTGCCATCAGTGGACAGGGGGGGACGGAGTACACTGAAGCTTTCTTT	CAISGQGGTEYTEAFF
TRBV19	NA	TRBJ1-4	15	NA	TGTGCCAGTAGTCGGCCGGGATCAACTAATGAAAAACTGTTTTTT	CASSRPGSTNEKLFF
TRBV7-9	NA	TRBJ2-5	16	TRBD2	TGTGCCAGCAGCCCACGAGGGGCTAGCGGGGGAGAGACCCAGTACTTC	CASSPRGASGGETQYF
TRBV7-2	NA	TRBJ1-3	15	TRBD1	TGTGCCAGCAGCAGGGACAGGGGGCCTGGAAACACCATATATTTT	CASSRDRGPGNTIYF
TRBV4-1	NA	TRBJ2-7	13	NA	TGCGCCAGCAGCCAAGGCGGATTCTACGAGCAGTACTTC	CASSQGGFYEQYF
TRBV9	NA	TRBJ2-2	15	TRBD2	TGTGCCAGCAGCGTATTACCCGGGGAGGGCGGGGAGCTGTTTTTT	CASSVLPGEGGELFF
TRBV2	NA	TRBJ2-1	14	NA	TGTGCCAGCAGTGAGGGGACCCAGGGGTATGAGCAGTTCTTC	CASSEGTQGYEQFF
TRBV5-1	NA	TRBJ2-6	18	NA	TGCGCCAGCAGCTTGGGGGGCGGCTTAGACTCTGGGGCCAACGTCCTGACTTTC	CASSLGGGLDSGANVLTF
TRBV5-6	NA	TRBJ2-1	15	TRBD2	TGTGCCAGCAGCCCGGGACTAGCGGGGGTCAATGAGCAGTTCTTC	CASSPGLAGVNEQFF
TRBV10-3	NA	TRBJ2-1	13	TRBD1	TGTGCCATCACCTCGGGACAGTCAATGGACCAGTTCTTC	CAITSGQSMDQFF
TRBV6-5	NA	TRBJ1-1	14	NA	TGTGCCAGCACCCACGACAGGTTGGACACTGAAGCTTTCTTT	CASTHDRLDTEAFF
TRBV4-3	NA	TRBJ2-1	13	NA	TGCGCCAGCAGCCAATGGAGGGACAATGAGCAGTTCTTC	CASSQWRDNEQFF
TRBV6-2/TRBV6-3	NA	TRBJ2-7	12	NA	TGTGCCAGCAGTTGGCAGGGGTACGAGCAGTACTTC	CASSWQGYEQYF
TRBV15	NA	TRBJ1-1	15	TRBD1	TGTGCCACCAGCAGAGATTCGGCAGGGGGAACTGAAGCTTTCTTT	CATSRDSAGGTEAFF
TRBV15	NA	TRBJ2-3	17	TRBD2	TGTGCCACCAGCACACGGACTAGCGGGGGATACCCTCATGGGCAGTATTTT	CATSTRTSGGYPHGQYF
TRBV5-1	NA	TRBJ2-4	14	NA	TGCGCCAGCAGCCCTGAACGGGCCAAAAACATTCAGTACTTC	CASSPERAKNIQYF
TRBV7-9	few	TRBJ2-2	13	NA	TGTGCCAGCAGCCTCCAGTACACCGGGGAGCTGTTTTTT	CASSLQYTGELFF
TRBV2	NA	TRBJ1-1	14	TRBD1	TGTGCCAGCAGTGAGGACAGGGCGGCATCTGAAGCTTTCTTT	CASSEDRAASEAFF
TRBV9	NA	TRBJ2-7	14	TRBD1	TGTGCCAGCAGCGTCCACCAGGACAGGGGCGAGCAGTACTTC	CASSVHQDRGEQYF